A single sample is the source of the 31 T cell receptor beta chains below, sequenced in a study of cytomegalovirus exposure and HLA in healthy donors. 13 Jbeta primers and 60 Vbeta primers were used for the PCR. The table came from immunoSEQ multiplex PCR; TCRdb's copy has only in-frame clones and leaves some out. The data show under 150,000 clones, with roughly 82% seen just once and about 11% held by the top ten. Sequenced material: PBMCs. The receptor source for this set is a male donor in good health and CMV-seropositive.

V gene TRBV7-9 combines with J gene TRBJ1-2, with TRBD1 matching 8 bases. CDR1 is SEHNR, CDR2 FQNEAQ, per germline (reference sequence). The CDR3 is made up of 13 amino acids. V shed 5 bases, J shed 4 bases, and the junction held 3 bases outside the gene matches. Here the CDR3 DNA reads TGTGCCAGCAGCCCGGGACAGGCCTATGGCTACACCTTC. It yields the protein CASSPGQAYGYTF.

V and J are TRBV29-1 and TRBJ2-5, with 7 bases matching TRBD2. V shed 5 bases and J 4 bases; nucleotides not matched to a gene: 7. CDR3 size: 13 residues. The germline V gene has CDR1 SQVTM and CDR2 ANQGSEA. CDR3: CSVSGRVRETQYF. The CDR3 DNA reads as TGCAGCGTTTCTGGGAGGGTCCGAGAGACCCAGTACTTC.

CDR3 nucleotides: TGTGCCAGCTCACTCAAAGCGGGAGGAAATGAGCAGTTCTTC. Protein sequence: CASSLKAGGNEQFF. The chain has TRBV18 and TRBJ2-1; 9 bases are shared with TRBD2. Germline lookup yields CDR1 KGHSH and CDR2 LQKENI. V shed 4 bases and J 7 bases; nucleotides not matched to a gene: 5. CDR3 size: 14 residues.

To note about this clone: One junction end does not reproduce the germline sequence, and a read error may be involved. CDR3 amino acids: CSVEVSFPGANGLTF. The CDR3 DNA sequence: TGCAGCGTTGAAGTTTCTTTTCCTGGGGCCAACGGCCTGACTTTC. The chain employs TRBV29-1 and TRBJ2-6; the D gene is possibly TRBD1 (5 bases). The CDR3 runs to 15 residues. Germline V lookup: CDR1 SQVTM, CDR2 ANQGSEA.

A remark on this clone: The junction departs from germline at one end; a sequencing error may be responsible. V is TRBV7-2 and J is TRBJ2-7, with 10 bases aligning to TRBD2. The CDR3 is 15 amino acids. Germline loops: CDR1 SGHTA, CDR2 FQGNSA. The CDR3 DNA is TGTGCCAGCAGCTCACGGACTAGCGGACCCTACGAGCGGTACTTC. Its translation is CASSSRTSGPYERYF.

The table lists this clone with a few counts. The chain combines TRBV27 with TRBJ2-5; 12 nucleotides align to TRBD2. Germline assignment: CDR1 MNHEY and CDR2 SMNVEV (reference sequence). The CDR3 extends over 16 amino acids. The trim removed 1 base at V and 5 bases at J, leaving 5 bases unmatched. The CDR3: CASSLLLAGGMETQYF. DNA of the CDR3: TGTGCCAGCAGTTTATTACTAGCGGGAGGTATGGAGACCCAGTACTTC.

CDR3 residues: CASSLARQNTEAFF. CDR3 sequence (DNA): TGTGCCAGCAGCTTAGCCAGGCAGAACACTGAAGCTTTCTTT. V and J are TRBV11-2 and TRBJ1-1; unclear D gene. This CDR3 has 14 amino acids. Germline-derived CDR1 and CDR2 are SGHAT and FQNNGV. V lost 1 base to trimming and J lost 1 base, with 7 bases between them. The whole variable domain, filled in from reference TRBV11-2 and TRBJ1-1, reads EAGVAQSPRYKIIEKRQSVAFWCNPISGHATLYWYQQILGQGPKLLIQFQNNGVVDDSQLPKDRFSAERLKGVDSTLKIQPAKLEDSAVYLCASSLARQNTEAFFGQGTRLTVV.

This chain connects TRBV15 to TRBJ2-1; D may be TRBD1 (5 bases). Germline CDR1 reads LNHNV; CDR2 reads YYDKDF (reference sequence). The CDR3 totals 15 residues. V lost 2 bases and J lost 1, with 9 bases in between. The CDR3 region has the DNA TGTGCCACCAGCAGATCAAGGGGATCCTACAATGAGCAGTTCTTC. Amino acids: CATSRSRGSYNEQFF.

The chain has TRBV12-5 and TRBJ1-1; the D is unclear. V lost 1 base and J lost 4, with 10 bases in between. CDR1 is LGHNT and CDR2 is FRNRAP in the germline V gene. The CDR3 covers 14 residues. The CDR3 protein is CASGLAGVGTEAFF. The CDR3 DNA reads TGTGCTAGTGGTTTGGCGGGAGTCGGCACTGAAGCTTTCTTT.

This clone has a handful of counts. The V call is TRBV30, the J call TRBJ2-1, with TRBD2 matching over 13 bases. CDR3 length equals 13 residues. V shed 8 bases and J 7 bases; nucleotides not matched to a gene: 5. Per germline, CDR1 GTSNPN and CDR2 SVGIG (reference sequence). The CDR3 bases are TGTGCCGGGGGGACTAGCGGGATGAATGAGCAGTTCTTC. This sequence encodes CAGGTSGMNEQFF.

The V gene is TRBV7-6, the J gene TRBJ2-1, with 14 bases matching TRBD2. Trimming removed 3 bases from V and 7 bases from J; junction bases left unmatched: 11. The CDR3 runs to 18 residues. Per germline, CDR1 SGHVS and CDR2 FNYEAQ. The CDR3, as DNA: TGTGCCAGCAGCTTGGGACTAGCGGGAGTCCCCAACAGGAATGAGCAGTTCTTC. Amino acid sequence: CASSLGLAGVPNRNEQFF. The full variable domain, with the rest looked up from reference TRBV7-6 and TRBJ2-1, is GAGVSQSPRYKVTKRGQDVALRCDPISGHVSLYWYRQALGQGPEFLTYFNYEAQQDKSGLPNDRFSAERPEGSISTLTIQRTEQRDSAMYRCASSLGLAGVPNRNEQFFGPGTRLTVL.

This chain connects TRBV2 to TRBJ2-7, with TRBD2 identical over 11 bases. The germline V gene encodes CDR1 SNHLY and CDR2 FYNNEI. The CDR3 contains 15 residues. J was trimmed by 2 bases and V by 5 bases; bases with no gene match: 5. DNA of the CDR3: TGTGCCAGCAGTTCGGGACTAGCGGTAACCTACGAGCAGTACTTC. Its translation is CASSSGLAVTYEQYF.

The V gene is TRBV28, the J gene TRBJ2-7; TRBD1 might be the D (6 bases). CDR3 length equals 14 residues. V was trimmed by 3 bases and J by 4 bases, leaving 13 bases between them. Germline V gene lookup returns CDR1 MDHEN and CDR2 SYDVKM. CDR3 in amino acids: CASSFVGARYEQYF. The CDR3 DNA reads TGTGCCAGCAGTTTTGTGGGGGCTAGATACGAGCAGTACTTC. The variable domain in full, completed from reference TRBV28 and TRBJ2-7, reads DVKVTQSSRYLVKRTGEKVFLECVQDMDHENMFWYRQDPGLGLRLIYFSYDVKMKEKGDIPEGYSVSREKKERFSLILESASTNQTSMYLCASSFVGARYEQYFGPGTRLTVT.

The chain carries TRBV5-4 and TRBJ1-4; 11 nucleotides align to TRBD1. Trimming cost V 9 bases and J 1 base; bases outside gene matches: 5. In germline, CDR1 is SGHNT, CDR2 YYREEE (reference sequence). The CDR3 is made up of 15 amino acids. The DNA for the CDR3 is TGTGCCACCGGGACAGGGGGGGGAACTAATGAAAAACTGTTTTTT. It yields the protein CATGTGGGTNEKLFF.

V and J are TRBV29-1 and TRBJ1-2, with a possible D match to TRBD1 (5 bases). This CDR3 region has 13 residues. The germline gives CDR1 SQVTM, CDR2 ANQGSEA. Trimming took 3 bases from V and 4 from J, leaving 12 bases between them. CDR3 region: CSVEGSQGYGYTF. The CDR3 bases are TGCAGCGTTGAGGGTAGCCAGGGCTATGGCTACACCTTC.

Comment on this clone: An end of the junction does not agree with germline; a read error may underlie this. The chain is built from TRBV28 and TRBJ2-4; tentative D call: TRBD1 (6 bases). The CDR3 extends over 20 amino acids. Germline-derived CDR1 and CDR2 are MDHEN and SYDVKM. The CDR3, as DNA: TGTGCCAGCCCGTCCCCCCGGGGCAGAAAAGCAATGAGGGACAAAAGCATTCAGTACTTC. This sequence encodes CASPSPRGRKAMRDKSIQYF.

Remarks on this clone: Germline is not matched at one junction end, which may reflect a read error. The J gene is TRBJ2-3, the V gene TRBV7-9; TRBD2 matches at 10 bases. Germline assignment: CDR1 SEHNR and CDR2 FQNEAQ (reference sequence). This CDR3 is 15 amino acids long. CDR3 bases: TGTGCCAGCAGCATAGCGGGAGGACGGGCAGATACGCAGTATTTT. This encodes CASSIAGGRADTQYF.

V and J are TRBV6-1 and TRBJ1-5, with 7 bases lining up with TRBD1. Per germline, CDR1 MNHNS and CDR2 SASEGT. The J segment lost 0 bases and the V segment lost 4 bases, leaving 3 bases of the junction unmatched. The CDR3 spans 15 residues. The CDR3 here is CASSAGTDSNQPQHF. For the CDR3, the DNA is TGTGCCAGCAGTGCCGGGACAGATAGCAATCAGCCCCAGCATTTT.

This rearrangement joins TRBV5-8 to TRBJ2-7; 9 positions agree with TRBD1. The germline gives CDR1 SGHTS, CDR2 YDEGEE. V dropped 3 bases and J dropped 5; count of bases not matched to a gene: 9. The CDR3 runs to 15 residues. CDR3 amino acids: CASSWGTGNTHEQYF. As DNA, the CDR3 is TGTGCCAGCAGCTGGGGGACAGGGAATACCCACGAGCAGTACTTC.

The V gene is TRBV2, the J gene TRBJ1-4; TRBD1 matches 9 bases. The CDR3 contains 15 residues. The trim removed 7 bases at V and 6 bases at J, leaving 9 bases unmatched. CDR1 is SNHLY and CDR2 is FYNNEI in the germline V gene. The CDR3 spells CASTYPGQGYEKLFF. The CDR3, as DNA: TGTGCCAGCACCTACCCGGGACAGGGCTATGAAAAACTGTTTTTT.

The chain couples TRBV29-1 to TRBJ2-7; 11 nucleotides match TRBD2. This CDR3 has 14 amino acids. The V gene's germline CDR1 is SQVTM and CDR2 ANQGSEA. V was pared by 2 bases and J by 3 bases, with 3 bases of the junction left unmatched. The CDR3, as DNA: TGCAGCGTTGAAACTAGCGGGAGTGGCTACGAGCAGTACTTC. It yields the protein CSVETSGSGYEQYF.

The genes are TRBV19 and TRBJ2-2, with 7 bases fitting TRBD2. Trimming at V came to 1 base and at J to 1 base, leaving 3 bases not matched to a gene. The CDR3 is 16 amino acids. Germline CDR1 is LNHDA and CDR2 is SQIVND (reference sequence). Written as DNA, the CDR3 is TGTGCCAGTAGTATAGGAACGGGAGGGAACACCGGGGAGCTGTTTTTT. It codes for CASSIGTGGNTGELFF.

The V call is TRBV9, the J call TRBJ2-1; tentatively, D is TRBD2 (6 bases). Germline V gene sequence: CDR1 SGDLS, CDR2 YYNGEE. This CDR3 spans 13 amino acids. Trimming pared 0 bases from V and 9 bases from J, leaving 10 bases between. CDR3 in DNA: TGTGCCAGCAGCGTAGTAGGGACTCTTGAGCAGTTCTTC. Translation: CASSVVGTLEQFF.

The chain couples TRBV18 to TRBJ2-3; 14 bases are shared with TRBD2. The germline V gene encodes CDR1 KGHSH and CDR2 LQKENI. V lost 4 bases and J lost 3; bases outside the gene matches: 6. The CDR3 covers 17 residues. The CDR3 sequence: CASSLTTSGRETDTQYF. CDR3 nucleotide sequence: TGTGCCAGCTCACTTACGACTAGCGGGAGGGAAACAGATACGCAGTATTTT.

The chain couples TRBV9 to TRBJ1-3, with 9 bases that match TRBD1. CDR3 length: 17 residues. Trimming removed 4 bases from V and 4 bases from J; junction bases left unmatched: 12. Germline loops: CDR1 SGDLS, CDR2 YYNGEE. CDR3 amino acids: CASSLSGDRVRGNTIYF. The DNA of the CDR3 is TGTGCCAGCAGCCTCTCGGGGGACAGGGTCCGCGGAAACACCATATATTTT.

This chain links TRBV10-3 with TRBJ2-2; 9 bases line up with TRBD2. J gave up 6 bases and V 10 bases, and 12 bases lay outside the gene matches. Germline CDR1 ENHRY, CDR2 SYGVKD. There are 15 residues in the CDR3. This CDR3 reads CATSPGGGRAGELFF. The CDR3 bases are TGTGCCACCTCTCCGGGAGGCGGGAGGGCCGGGGAGCTGTTTTTT.

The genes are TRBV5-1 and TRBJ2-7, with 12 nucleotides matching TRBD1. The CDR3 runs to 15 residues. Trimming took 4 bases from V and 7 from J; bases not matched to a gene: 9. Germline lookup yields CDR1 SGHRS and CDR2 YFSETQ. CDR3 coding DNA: TGCGCCAGCAGCGAGGGACAGGGGGCTTCTAGGGAGCAGTACTTC. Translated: CASSEGQGASREQYF. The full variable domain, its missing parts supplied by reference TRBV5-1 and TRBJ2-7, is KAGVTQTPRYLIKTRGQQVTLSCSPISGHRSVSWYQQTPGQGLQFLFEYFSETQRNKGNFPGRFSGRQFSNSRSEMNVSTLELGDSALYLCASSEGQGASREQYFGPGTRLTVT.

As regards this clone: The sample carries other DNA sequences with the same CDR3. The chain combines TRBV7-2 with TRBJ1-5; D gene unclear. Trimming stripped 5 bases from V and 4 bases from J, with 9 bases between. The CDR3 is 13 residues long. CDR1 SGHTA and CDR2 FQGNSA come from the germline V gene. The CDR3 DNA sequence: TGTGCCAGCAGCCCCAACAGAAATCAGCCCCAGCATTTT. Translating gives CASSPNRNQPQHF.

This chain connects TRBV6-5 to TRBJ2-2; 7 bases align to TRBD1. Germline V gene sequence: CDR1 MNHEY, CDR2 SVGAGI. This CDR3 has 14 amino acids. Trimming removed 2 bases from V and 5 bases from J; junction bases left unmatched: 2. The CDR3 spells CASSYDRETGELFF. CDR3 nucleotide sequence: TGTGCCAGCAGTTACGACAGGGAGACCGGGGAGCTGTTTTTT.

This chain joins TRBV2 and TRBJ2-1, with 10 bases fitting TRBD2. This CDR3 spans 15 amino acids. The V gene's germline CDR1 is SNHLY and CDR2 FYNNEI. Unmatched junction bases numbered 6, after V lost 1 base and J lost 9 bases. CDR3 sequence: CASSEDGLAGVEQFF. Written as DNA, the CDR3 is TGTGCCAGCAGTGAAGATGGTCTAGCGGGAGTTGAGCAGTTCTTC.

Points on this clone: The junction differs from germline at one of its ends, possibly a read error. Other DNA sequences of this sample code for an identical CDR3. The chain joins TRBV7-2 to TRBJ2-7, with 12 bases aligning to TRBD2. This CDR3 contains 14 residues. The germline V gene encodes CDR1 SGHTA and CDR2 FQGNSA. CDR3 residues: CASSLAGGAYEQYF. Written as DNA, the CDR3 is TGTGCCAGCAGCCTAGCGGGAGGGGCCTACGAGCAGTACTTC.